A selection of T cell receptor beta chains follows, all from one sample in a study of blood T cell repertoires in COVID-19. TCRdb's copy holds only in-frame clones and misses some; the assay was immunoSEQ multiplex PCR. The sample yields nearly 35,000 clones, about 89% seen once. The sequenced sample consisted of peripheral blood. The receptors come from a human donor in a cohort sampled during active COVID-19. Both conserved end residues are part of each CDR3.

v_call,j_call,cdr3_aa
TRBV6-5,TRBJ1-2,CASSTLGGTYDGYTF
TRBV7-2,TRBJ2-2,CASSPGTVTGELFF
TRBV27,TRBJ2-7,CASSLSGGQARTYEQYF
TRBV3-1/TRBV3-2,TRBJ1-6,CASSPSYNSPLHF
TRBV5-4,TRBJ2-1,CASSLAGGENEQFF
TRBV14,TRBJ1-2,CASSQDGGLTNYGYTF
TRBV6-1,TRBJ1-6,CASSEQEYRDNSPLHF
TRBV2,TRBJ2-5,CASRMTGTEKETQYF
TRBV3-1/TRBV3-2,TRBJ2-7,CASSQSGVEQYF
TRBV9,TRBJ2-2,CASSVRSGELFF
TRBV2,TRBJ1-1,CASSDLQGFGEAFF
TRBV11-1,TRBJ1-6,CASSLQGQANSPLHF
TRBV7-9,TRBJ2-3,CASSWSGSTDTQYF
TRBV6-6,TRBJ1-5,CASNPQGLSNQPQHF
TRBV28,TRBJ1-6,CASRGTAGWSSPLHF
TRBV5-1,TRBJ2-1,CASSLVGGRGVGEQFF
TRBV5-1,TRBJ2-5,CASSLALAVQETQYF
TRBV6-5,TRBJ2-2,CASRTGVGELFF
TRBV5-4,TRBJ2-5,CASSLGLAASGAQYF
TRBV6-5,TRBJ2-7,CASSYSSAGGGYEQYF
TRBV20-1,TRBJ2-7,CSASSGYEQYF
TRBV11-1,TRBJ1-4,CASSLNSGIPNEKLFF
TRBV6-5,TRBJ1-6,CASRSGQGDSPLHF
TRBV5-1,TRBJ2-5,CASSLPYPNQETQYF
TRBV28,TRBJ1-6,CASSLPLTAGNSPLHF
TRBV14,TRBJ2-4,CASSRPRGARYF
TRBV7-2,TRBJ1-1,CASSPGAGGTEAFF
TRBV2,TRBJ2-2,CATGQLSNTGELFF
TRBV2,TRBJ1-2,CASRFDSYGYTF
TRBV7-2,TRBJ1-2,CASRVTTGVYGYTF
TRBV28,TRBJ2-5,CASSSLPKGGTVKETQYF